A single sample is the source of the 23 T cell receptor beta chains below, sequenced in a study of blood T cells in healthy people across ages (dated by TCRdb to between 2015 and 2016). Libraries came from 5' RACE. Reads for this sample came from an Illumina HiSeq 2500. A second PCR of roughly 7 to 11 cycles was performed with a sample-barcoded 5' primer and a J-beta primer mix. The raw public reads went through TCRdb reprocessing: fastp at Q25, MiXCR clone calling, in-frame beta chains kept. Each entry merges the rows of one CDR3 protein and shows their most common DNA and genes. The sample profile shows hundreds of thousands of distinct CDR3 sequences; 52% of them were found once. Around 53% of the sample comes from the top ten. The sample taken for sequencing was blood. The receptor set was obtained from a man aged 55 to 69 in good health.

CDR3 coding DNA: TGCAGTGTTGGCGGGAGTAATCGCAATGAGCAGTTCTTC. It encodes CSVGGSNRNEQFF. This chain links TRBV20-1 with TRBJ2-1; TRBD2 matches at 7 bases. CDR1 DFQATT and CDR2 SNEGSKA come from the germline V gene (reference sequence). The junction had 9 bases not matched to a gene; V was cut back by 7 bases and J by 6 bases. This CDR3 spans 13 amino acids.

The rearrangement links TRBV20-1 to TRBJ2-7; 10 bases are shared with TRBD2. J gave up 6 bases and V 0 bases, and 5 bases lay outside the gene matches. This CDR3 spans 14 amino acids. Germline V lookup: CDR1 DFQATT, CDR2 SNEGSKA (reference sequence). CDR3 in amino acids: CSARDRVAGGEQYF. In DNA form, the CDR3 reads TGCAGTGCTAGAGATCGAGTAGCGGGAGGCGAGCAGTACTTC.

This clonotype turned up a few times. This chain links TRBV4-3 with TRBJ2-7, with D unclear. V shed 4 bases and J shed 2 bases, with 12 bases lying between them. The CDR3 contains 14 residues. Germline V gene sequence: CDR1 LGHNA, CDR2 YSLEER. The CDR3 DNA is TGCGCCAGCAGCCCCATAGTAGAAGCCTACGAGCAGTACTTC. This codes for CASSPIVEAYEQYF.

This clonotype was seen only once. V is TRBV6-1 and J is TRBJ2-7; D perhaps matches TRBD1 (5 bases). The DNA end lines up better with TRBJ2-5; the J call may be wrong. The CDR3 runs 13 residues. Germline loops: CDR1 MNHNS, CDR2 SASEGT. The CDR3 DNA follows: TGTGCCAGCAGTGAAGTGGGGCGGGAGACCCAGTACTTC. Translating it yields CASSEVGRETQYF.

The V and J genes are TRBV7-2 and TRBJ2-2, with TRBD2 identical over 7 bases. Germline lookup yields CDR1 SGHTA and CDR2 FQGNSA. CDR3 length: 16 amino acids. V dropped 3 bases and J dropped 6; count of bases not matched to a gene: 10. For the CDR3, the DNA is TGTGCCAGCAGCTTCTCGGGGGGAATGGGCGCCGGGGAGCTGTTTTTT. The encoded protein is CASSFSGGMGAGELFF.

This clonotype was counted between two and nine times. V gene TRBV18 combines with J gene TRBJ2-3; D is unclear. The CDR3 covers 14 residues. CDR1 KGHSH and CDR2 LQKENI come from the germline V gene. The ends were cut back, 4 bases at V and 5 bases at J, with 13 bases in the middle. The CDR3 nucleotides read TGTGCCAGCTCACTAAGGGCTCGCGAAGATACGCAGTATTTT. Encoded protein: CASSLRAREDTQYF.

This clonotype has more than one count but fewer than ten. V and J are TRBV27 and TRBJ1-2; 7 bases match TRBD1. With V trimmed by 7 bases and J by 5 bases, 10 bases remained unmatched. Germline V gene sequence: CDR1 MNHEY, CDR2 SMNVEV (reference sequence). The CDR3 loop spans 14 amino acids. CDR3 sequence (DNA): TGTGCCAGCACCTCACTCACAGGGGTATATGGCTACACCTTC. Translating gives CASTSLTGVYGYTF.

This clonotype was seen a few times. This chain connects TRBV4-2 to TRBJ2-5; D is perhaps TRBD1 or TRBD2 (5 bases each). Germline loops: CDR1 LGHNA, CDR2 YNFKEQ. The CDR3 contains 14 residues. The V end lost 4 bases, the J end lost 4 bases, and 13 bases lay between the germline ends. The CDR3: CASSPPGRGETQYF. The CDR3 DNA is TGTGCCAGCAGCCCCCCGGGGCGTGGAGAGACCCAGTACTTC.

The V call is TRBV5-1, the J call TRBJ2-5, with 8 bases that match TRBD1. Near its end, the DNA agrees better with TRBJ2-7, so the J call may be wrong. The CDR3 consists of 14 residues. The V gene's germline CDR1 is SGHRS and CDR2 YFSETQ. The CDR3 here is CASRKGQEFYEQYF. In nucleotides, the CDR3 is TGCGCCAGCAGGAAGGGACAGGAATTCTACGAGCAGTACTTC.

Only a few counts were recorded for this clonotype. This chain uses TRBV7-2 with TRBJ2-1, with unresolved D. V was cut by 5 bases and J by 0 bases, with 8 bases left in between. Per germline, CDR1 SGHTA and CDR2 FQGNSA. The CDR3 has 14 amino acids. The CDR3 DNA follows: TGTGCCAGCAGCGAGAGACCCTCCTACAATGAGCAGTTCTTC. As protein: CASSERPSYNEQFF.

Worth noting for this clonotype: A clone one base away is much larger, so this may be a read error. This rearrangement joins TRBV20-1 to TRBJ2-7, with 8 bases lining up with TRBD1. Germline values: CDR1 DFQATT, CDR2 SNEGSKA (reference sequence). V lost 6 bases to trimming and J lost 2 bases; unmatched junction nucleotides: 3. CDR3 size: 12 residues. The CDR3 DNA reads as TGCAGTGCCTCGACAGGGGCCTACGAGCAGTACTTC. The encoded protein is CSASTGAYEQYF.

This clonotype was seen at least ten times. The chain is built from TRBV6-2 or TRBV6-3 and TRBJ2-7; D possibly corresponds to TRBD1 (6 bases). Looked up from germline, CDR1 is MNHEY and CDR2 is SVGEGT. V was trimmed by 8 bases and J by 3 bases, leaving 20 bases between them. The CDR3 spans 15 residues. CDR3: CASCPWKGHSYEQYF. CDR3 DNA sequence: TGTGCCAGCTGTCCTTGGAAGGGACACAGCTACGAGCAGTACTTC.

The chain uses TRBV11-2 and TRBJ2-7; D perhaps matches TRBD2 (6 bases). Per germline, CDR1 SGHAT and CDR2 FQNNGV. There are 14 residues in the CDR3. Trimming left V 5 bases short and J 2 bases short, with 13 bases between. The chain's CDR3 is CASSVGRSPYEQYF. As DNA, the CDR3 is TGTGCCAGCAGCGTAGGGAGGAGTCCCTACGAGCAGTACTTC.

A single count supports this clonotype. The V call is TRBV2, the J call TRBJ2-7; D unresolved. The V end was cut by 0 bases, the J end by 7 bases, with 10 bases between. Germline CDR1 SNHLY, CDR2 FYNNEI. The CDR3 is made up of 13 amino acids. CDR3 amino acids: CASSEAGVGEQYF. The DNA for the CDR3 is TGTGCCAGCAGTGAAGCCGGCGTCGGAGAGCAGTACTTC. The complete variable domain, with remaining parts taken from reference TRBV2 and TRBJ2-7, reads EPEVTQTPSHQVTQMGQEVILRCVPISNHLYFYWYRQILGQKVEFLVSFYNNEISEKSEIFDDQFSVERPDGSNFTLKIRSTKLEDSAMYFCASSEAGVGEQYFGPGTRLTVT.

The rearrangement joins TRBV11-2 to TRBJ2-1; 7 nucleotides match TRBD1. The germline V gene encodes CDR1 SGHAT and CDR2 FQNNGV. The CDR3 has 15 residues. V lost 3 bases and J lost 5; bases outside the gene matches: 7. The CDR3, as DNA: TGTGCCAGCAGCTTCGTGACAGGGTTGGACAATGAGCAGTTCTTC. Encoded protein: CASSFVTGLDNEQFF. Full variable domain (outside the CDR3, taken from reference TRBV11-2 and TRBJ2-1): EAGVAQSPRYKIIEKRQSVAFWCNPISGHATLYWYQQILGQGPKLLIQFQNNGVVDDSQLPKDRFSAERLKGVDSTLKIQPAKLEDSAVYLCASSFVTGLDNEQFFGPGTRLTVL.

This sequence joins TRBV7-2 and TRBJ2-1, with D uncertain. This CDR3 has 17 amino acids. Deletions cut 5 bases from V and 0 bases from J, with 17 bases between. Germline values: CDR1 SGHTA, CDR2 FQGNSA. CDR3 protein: CASSPPMGFSSYNEQFF. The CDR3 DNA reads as TGTGCCAGCAGCCCACCGATGGGTTTTAGCTCCTACAATGAGCAGTTCTTC. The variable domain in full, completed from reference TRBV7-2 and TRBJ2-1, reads GAGVSQSPSNKVTEKGKDVELRCDPISGHTALYWYRQSLGQGLEFLIYFQGNSAPDKSGLPSDRFSAERTGGSVSTLTIQRTQQEDSAVYLCASSPPMGFSSYNEQFFGPGTRLTVL.

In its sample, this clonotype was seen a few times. Here the CDR3 reads CSGTGIDRKLFF. The CDR3 nucleotides are TGCAGTGGGACAGGGATTGATAGAAAACTGTTTTTT. The chain recombines TRBV20-1 with TRBJ1-4, with 8 bases identical to TRBD1. J was trimmed by 10 bases and V by 7 bases; bases with no gene match: 8. The V gene's germline CDR1 is DFQATT and CDR2 SNEGSKA (reference sequence). The CDR3 is 12 residues long.

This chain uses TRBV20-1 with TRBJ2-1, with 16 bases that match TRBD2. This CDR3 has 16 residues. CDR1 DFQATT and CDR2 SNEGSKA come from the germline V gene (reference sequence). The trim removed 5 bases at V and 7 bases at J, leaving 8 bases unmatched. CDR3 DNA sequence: TGCAGTGCTGATCCGGGACTAGCGGGAGGGGGGAATGAGCAGTTCTTC. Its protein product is CSADPGLAGGGNEQFF.

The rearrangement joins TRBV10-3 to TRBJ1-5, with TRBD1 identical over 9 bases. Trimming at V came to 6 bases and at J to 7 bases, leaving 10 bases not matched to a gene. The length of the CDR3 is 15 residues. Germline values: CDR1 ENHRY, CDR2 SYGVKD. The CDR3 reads CAISHTTGGGQPQHF. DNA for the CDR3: TGTGCCATCAGCCATACGACAGGGGGGGGACAGCCCCAGCATTTT.

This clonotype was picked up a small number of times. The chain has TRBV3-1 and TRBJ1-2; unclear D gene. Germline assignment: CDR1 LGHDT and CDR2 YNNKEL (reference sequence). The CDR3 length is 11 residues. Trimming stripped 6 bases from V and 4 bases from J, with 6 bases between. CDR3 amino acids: CASSWSYGYTF. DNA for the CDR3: TGTGCCAGCAGTTGGTCCTATGGCTACACCTTC.

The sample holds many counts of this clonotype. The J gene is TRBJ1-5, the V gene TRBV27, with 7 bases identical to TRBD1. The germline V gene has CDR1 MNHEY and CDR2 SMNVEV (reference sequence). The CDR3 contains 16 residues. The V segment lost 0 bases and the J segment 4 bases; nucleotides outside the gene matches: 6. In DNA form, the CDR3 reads TGTGCCAGCAGTTTATCGGGAGGGGGCGCGAATCAGCCCCAGCATTTT. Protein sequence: CASSLSGGGANQPQHF.

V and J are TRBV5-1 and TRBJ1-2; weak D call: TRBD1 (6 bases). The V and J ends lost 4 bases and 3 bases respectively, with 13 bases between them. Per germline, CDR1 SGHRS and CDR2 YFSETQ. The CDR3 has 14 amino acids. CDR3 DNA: TGCGCCAGCAGCCCTGGACAGCGATACTATGGCTACACCTTC. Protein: CASSPGQRYYGYTF.

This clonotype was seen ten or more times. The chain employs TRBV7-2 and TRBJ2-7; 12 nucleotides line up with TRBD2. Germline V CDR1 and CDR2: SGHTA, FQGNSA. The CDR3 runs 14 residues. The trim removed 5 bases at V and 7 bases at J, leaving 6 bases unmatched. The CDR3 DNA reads TGTGCCAGCAGCCCGACCCTAGCGGGAGGGGAGCAGTACTTC. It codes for CASSPTLAGGEQYF.